The rows below give T cell receptor beta chains drawn from one sample of a study of T cells after yellow fever vaccination. MiXCR, applied by TCRdb to the 5' RACE reads, yields one record per CDR3 protein. Counted here are some 560,000 distinct CDR3 sequences, about a fifth occurring once; the ten biggest clones make up 14%. This material consisted of PBMCs, taken 15 days after the yellow fever booster vaccination. The receptors derive from a man aged 25-40 years who received the YFV17D yellow fever vaccine. The CDR3 runs from the conserved cysteine through the conserved F or W. A D gene is named only where the DNA matches it firmly. Rows may omit the clone size; those that give it use once, few, many or a size class.

TRBV7-2	TRBJ2-1	NA	NA	CASSLEAGVRYNEQFF	TGTGCCAGCAGCTTAGAAGCGGGCGTAAGATACAATGAGCAGTTCTTC
TRBV5-4	TRBJ2-5	NA	TRBD2	CASSVRLAGGPGETQYF	TGTGCCAGCAGCGTCAGACTAGCGGGAGGGCCAGGAGAGACCCAGTACTTC
TRBV20-1	TRBJ2-6	NA	NA	CSALGGAAGANVLTF	TGCAGTGCTTTGGGGGGGGCGGCTGGGGCCAACGTCCTGACTTTC
TRBV6-6	TRBJ2-1	few	NA	CASSFLEYEQFF	TGTGCCAGCAGTTTTCTAGAGTATGAGCAGTTCTTC
TRBV7-2	TRBJ2-7	few	TRBD2	CASSSGGLAGVYEQYF	TGTGCCAGCAGCTCGGGAGGTCTAGCGGGGGTCTACGAGCAGTACTTC
TRBV5-1	TRBJ2-1	NA	TRBD2	CASSLAAGGSNEQFF	TGCGCCAGCAGCTTGGCCGCGGGCGGGAGCAATGAGCAGTTCTTC
TRBV7-2	TRBJ2-5	NA	NA	CASSYSSVPFQETQYF	TGTGCCAGCAGCTATTCGTCGGTCCCATTCCAAGAGACCCAGTACTTC
TRBV4-3	TRBJ2-2	many	NA	CASSLGGATGELFF	TGCGCCAGCAGCCTAGGAGGGGCCACCGGGGAGCTGTTTTTT
TRBV18	TRBJ2-1	NA	NA	CASSALAIGYNEQFF	TGTGCCAGCTCAGCCCTAGCTATCGGCTACAATGAGCAGTTCTTC
TRBV5-1	TRBJ2-1	few	NA	CASSLSLSTYNEQFF	TGCGCCAGCAGCTTGAGTCTGAGTACCTACAATGAGCAGTTCTTC
TRBV7-2	TRBJ2-2	few	NA	CASSLAGILPTGELFF	TGTGCCAGCAGCTTAGCAGGGATCCTCCCCACCGGGGAGCTGTTTTTT
TRBV28	TRBJ2-7	few	NA	CASSLTRGTNYEQYF	TGTGCCAGCAGTCTAACCCGGGGGACAAACTACGAGCAGTACTTC
TRBV18	TRBJ2-7	NA	TRBD2	CASSSGTSGAPSQQYF	TGTGCCAGCTCATCCGGGACTAGCGGAGCCCCCTCCCAGCAGTACTTC
TRBV20-1	TRBJ2-3	NA	NA	CSAGMAGTDTQYF	TGCAGTGCTGGAATGGCTGGCACAGATACGCAGTATTTT
TRBV4-3	TRBJ2-1	NA	NA	CASSQDPRGSYNEQFF	TGCGCCAGCAGCCAAGACCCTCGGGGCTCCTACAATGAGCAGTTCTTC
TRBV28	TRBJ2-6	few	NA	CASRNRASGANVLTF	TGTGCCAGCAGAAACAGGGCCTCTGGGGCCAACGTCCTGACTTTC
TRBV12-3/TRBV12-4	TRBJ1-1	few	NA	CASSFLTLPEAFF	TGTGCCAGCAGTTTCCTAACCTTGCCTGAAGCTTTCTTT
TRBV10-3	TRBJ2-3	few	TRBD2	CASGLAEGDTQYF	TGTGCCAGTGGACTAGCGGAGGGAGATACGCAGTATTTT
TRBV14	TRBJ1-2	few	TRBD1	CASRVDRGDYGYTF	TGTGCCAGCAGGGTAGACAGGGGTGACTATGGCTACACCTTC
TRBV20-1	TRBJ2-5	NA	NA	CSASRLQETQYF	TGCAGTGCTAGTAGACTCCAAGAGACCCAGTACTTC